This TCR beta chain comes out of a study of cytomegalovirus exposure and HLA in healthy donors. Study summary: The approximately 110 validation repertoires, a later analysis reported, used the same platform as the approximately 730 repertoires from the first cohort.

The CDR3 totals 13 residues. Germline assignment: CDR1 SGHAT and CDR2 FQNNGV. V lost 1 base, J lost 2 bases, and 6 bases lay in between. From the 120-subject validation cohort, which was separate from the roughly 620-subject first cohort, the donors were drawn. Study results and limitations: Cytomegalovirus-associated TCR beta chains were listed, numbering 164. Reports credit the classifier with highly specific, highly sensitive diagnosis of cytomegalovirus status.

Assay used: immunoSEQ multiplex PCR; TCRdb lists only in-frame clones, some missing. The table lists 65,000 to 75,000 clones, roughly 95% of them singletons. As concerns this clone: What it binds is not known.

J is TRBJ2-7 and V is TRBV11-2; D possibly corresponds to TRBD1 (6 bases). The sequenced material came from PBMCs. This clonotype was sampled from a woman under 30 in good health and CMV-seropositive. The CDR3 loop reads CASSLGTAYEQYF. CDR3 DNA sequence: TGTGCCAGCAGCTTAGGGACAGCCTACGAGCAGTACTTC.